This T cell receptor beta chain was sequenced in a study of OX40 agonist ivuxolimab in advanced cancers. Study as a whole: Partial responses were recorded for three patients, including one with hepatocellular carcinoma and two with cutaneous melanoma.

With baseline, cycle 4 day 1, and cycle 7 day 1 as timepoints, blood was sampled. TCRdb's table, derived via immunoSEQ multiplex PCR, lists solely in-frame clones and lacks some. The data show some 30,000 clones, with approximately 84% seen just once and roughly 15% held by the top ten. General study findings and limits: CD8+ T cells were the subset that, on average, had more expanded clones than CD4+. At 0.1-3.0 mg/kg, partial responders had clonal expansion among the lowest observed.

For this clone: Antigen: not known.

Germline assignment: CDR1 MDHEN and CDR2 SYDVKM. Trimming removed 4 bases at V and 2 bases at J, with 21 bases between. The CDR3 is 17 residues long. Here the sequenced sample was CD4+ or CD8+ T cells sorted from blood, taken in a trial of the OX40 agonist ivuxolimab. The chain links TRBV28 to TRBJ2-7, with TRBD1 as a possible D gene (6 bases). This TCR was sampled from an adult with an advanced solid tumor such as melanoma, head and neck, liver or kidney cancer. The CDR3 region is CASSSLTGIPVPYEQYF. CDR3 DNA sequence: TGTGCCAGCAGTTCACTTACAGGGATACCTGTACCCTACGAGCAGTACTTC. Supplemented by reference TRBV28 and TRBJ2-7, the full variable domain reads DVKVTQSSRYLVKRTGEKVFLECVQDMDHENMFWYRQDPGLGLRLIYFSYDVKMKEKGDIPEGYSVSREKKERFSLILESASTNQTSMYLCASSSLTGIPVPYEQYFGPGTRLTVT.